This entry describes one T cell receptor beta chain. As yet, its antigen is unknown. The junction does not match germline at one end; this may be a read error. This sample is part of a study of cytomegalovirus exposure and HLA in healthy donors. The study's findings and limits: Earlier findings revealed that most TCR beta V segments proved productive either about 87% or about 30% of the time. Sequencing probably produced one cluster of sequence variants that were highly shared. Clonal expansion was found to be greater in HLA-associated TCR beta chains than in equally common others in a later analysis.

Though probably carrying unrecorded immune exposures, donors were nominally healthy at sampling. The PCR made use of 60 Vbeta and 13 Jbeta primers. Profiling relied on immunoSEQ multiplex PCR, and the TCRdb table lists in-frame clones only, not all of them. The repertoire includes approximately 150,000 clones, 60% to 80% of them detected once, and roughly 14% sits in the top ten. The specimen sequenced was PBMCs. The receptor comes from a woman aged 40 to 50 in good health and CMV-seronegative.

In DNA, the CDR3 is TGCGCCAGCAGCCAAGCCAAAACAGGTTTCCCTGGGGCCAACGGCCTGACTTTC. Translation gives CASSQAKTGFPGANGLTF. The rearrangement uses TRBV4-1 and TRBJ2-6; TRBD1 might be the D (5 bases). The CDR3 consists of 18 residues. Germline-derived CDR1 and CDR2 are MGHRA and YSYEKL.